Reported below is one T cell receptor (beta chain). What this receptor recognizes is not known. No per-base quality is available; no much larger clone lies one base away. Using the deep immunoSEQ assay, multiplex PCR amplified TCR CDR3 regions from genomic DNA. Genomic DNA extracted from each cell subset was distributed evenly over all wells of several immunoSEQ 96-well plates, and each plate served as one replicate. Each replicate PCR for sorted subsets received 200 ng genomic DNA, equal to roughly 30,000 T cell genomes. The purified libraries were quantified using a Qubit 3.0 fluorometer, sized with a Bioanalyzer 2100, and then quantified again using the KAPA Library Quantification kit. Every immunoSEQ 96-well plate was sequenced on a separate single-read 150-cycle Illumina NextSeq 550 flow cell. As for how the authors treated the data: Because the immunoSEQ output held only junctional sequences and lacked quality scores, the filtering could not match the filtering applied to full-length reads. To assign V/J genes and CDR3, sequences were annotated using PyIR, a Python wrapper for IgBLAST v1.9, with IMGT germline references. Reads were removed for weak V/J assignments (E-value above 1e-6), missing CDR3, stop codons, out-of-frame junctions, or ambiguous translated residues. V3J clonotypes were defined as sequences sharing the same inferred V gene, J gene, and CDR3 amino acid sequence. Percentage overlap between repertoires was calculated by dividing the number of shared unique clonotypes by the size of the smaller repertoire. Repertoire richness was assessed with RTK rarefaction, the Chao1 estimator, and Recon v2.1 estimates of unobserved clonotypes. Generation probabilities were computed with OLGA for all TCRbeta clonotypes obtained by the gDNA method from several donors. In its TCRdb copy, this immuneACCESS table keeps in-frame sequences only and misses some clones. Where compared with another copy, unresolved V genes explain less than half of these, and the others have no known cause. V, J and clone size are taken as reported in that table, and D and trimming were inferred from the DNA itself. The sample profile shows about 2.4 million clones; approximately 90% of them were found once. The top ten clonotypes cover over 0.12% of the sample.

These data are taken from a study of shared clonotypes between healthy human individuals (dated by TCRdb to 2020 to 2022). A note on the overall study: A couple of women and three men aged 18 to 49 years were included in the cohort. Between about 0.8 and 8.9 billion PBMCs per donor were obtained by leukapheresis. Different laboratories and diverse techniques were used to prepare libraries and sequence TCR repertoires, to increase sequencing depth and limit assay-specific biases. Per donor, three plates each were used for CD4 naive and CD4 memory, two for CD8 naive, and one for CD8 memory. To estimate repertoire size and how much clonotype sharing occurs between individuals, the study deeply sequenced the blood TCR repertoires of several healthy adults.

The full study reports these points: Compared with non-shared clonotypes, the clonotypes found in all four sorted-subset donors had higher generation probabilities. Sampling was restricted to blood, and TCR repertoires in tissues likely differ from the TCR repertoires found in blood. Because the study included only a small number of donors, the genetic and exposure-history diversity represented was limited. Rarefaction of sorted-subset datasets indicated incomplete sequencing despite the large sequencing depth. Estimated clonotype richness was generally larger for naive than for memory subsets. Pairwise subsampling led to the expectation that sequencing depth would affect the degree of clonotype sharing among donors. Across a handful of donors, around 5% of naive CD4, roughly 3.5% of naive CD8, roughly 2.3% of memory CD4, and roughly 0.4% of memory CD8 clonotypes were shared.

The germline V gene specifies SQVTM as CDR1 and ANQGSEA as CDR2. V sheds 6 bases and J sheds 3 bases, leaving 11 bases between their ends. The CDR3 starts with the cysteine, ends with the phenylalanine, and has 12 residues. The kept DNA is CDR3 alone, 36 bases in frame from the first base. Healthy HIV-negative adults with no recently reported acute infections or vaccinations were included as donors. All donors were Caucasian adults living in Nashville, Tennessee, USA. CD4+ T cells were enriched by magnetic negative selection; naive cells were then positively selected on CD45RA, and the negative fraction formed the memory subset. Blood was obtained by leukapheresis, after which PBMCs were separated by Ficoll-Histopaque density gradient centrifugation and cryopreserved in liquid nitrogen vapor phase. Analytical flow cytometry was used to check the purity and quantity of every magnetically sorted T cell population. Each sorted fraction had its genomic DNA isolated and then quantified by UV absorbance on a Nanodrop 2000c.

This clonotype was obtained from a man in his late teens or twenties in good health. Sequencing used naive CD4+ T cells sorted from blood. The intended sense of this specimen's cell subset or site label: CD45RA+ positively selected. Recombination joined TRBV29-1 with TRBJ1-1; a tentative D match to TRBD1 spans 5 bases. The CDR3 region has the sequence CSVRGGDTEAFF. The nucleotide sequence reads TGCAGCGTCCGGGGGGGGGACACTGAAGCTTTCTTT.